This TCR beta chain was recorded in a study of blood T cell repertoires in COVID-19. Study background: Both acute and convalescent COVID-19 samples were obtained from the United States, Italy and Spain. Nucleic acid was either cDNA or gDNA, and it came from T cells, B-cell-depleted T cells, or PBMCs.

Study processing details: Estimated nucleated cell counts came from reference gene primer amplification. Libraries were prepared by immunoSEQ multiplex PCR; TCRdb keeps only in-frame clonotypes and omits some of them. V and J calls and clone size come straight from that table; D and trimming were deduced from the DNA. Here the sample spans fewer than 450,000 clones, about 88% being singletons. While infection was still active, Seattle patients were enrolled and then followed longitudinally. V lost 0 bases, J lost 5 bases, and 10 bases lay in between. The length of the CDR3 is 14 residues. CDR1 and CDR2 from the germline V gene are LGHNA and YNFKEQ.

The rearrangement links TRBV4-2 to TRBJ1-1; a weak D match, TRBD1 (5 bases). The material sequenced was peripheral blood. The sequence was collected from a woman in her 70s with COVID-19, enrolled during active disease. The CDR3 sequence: CASSQDLGGTEAFF. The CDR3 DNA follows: TGTGCCAGCAGCCAAGATCTTGGGGGGACTGAAGCTTTCTTT.